This entry lists 16 T cell receptor beta chains sequenced from one sample in a study of blood T cell repertoires in COVID-19. TCRdb's table, derived via immunoSEQ multiplex PCR, lists solely in-frame clones and lacks some. The table has over 200,000 clones, about 87% seen once. The sequenced sample consisted of peripheral blood. The origin of the receptors is a man between 60 and 75 years old who had recovered from COVID-19.

The chain employs TRBV9 and TRBJ2-7; tentatively, D is TRBD2 (7 bases). CDR3 length: 16 residues. Germline assignment: CDR1 SGDLS and CDR2 YYNGEE. V was cut by 0 bases and J by 0 bases, with 13 bases left in between. CDR3 DNA: TGTGCCAGCAGCGTAGGGGAGGGGGTAAACTCCTACGAGCAGTACTTC. It codes for CASSVGEGVNSYEQYF. Combining the CDR3 with reference TRBV9 and TRBJ2-7 gives the whole variable domain DSGVTQTPKHLITATGQRVTLRCSPRSGDLSVYWYQQSLDQGLQFLIQYYNGEERAKGNILERFSAQQFPDLHSELNLSSLELGDSALYFCASSVGEGVNSYEQYFGPGTRLTVT.

The chain has TRBV18 and TRBJ1-5; possibly TRBD1 for D (5 bases). Looked up from germline, CDR1 is KGHSH and CDR2 is LQKENI. The CDR3 covers 16 residues. Trimming pared 0 bases from V and 13 bases from J, leaving 22 bases between. CDR3 coding DNA: TGTGCCAGCTCACCACCAGATTCGGCAAAAGGGAGGGGTCAGCATTTT. Translating gives CASSPPDSAKGRGQHF.

V and J are TRBV6-1 and TRBJ2-5; a possible D gene is TRBD1 (6 bases). The V gene's germline CDR1 is MNHNS and CDR2 SASEGT. With 3 bases removed from V and 2 bases from J, the gap between germline ends came to 16 bases. The length of the CDR3 is 16 residues. The CDR3 reads CASSDWTDRTQETQYF. The DNA of the CDR3 is TGTGCCAGCAGTGATTGGACAGACCGGACTCAAGAGACCCAGTACTTC.

A single count supports this clone. Additional DNA sequences in this sample encode the identical CDR3. J is TRBJ1-1 and V is TRBV5-1; unclear D gene. Trimming removed 7 bases at V and 4 bases at J, with 5 bases between. CDR1 and CDR2 from the germline V gene are SGHRS and YFSETQ. The CDR3 runs 10 residues. For the CDR3, the DNA is TGCGCCAGCCGGGGCACTGAAGCTTTCTTT. The encoded protein is CASRGTEAFF.

This chain joins TRBV2 and TRBJ2-1, with 9 positions matching TRBD2. Germline CDR1 reads SNHLY; CDR2 reads FYNNEI. Trimming took 7 bases from V and 9 from J; bases not matched to a gene: 13. The CDR3 totals 15 residues. The CDR3, as DNA: TGTGCCAGCACCCTAAGGGGCGGGGGGGCCCTTGAGCAGTTCTTC. The encoded protein is CASTLRGGGALEQFF.

The J gene is TRBJ1-1, the V gene TRBV5-1; a possible D gene is TRBD1 (5 bases). Between the trimmed V and J ends, which lost 6 bases and 1 base, there was a span of 19 bases. The CDR3 contains 16 residues. CDR1 and CDR2 from the germline V gene are SGHRS and YFSETQ. The CDR3: CASTWGVIYGNTEAFF. DNA for the CDR3: TGCGCCAGCACCTGGGGGGTTATCTATGGGAACACTGAAGCTTTCTTT.

The rearrangement links TRBV9 to TRBJ2-3; the match to TRBD2 covers 10 bases. CDR1 and CDR2 from the germline V gene are SGDLS and YYNGEE. This CDR3 contains 15 residues. V was pared by 3 bases and J by 2 bases, with 3 bases of the junction left unmatched. In DNA form, the CDR3 reads TGTGCCAGCAGCGGTAGCGGGAGGTACACAGATACGCAGTATTTT. The encoded protein is CASSGSGRYTDTQYF. The full variable domain, rest sourced from reference TRBV9 and TRBJ2-3, is DSGVTQTPKHLITATGQRVTLRCSPRSGDLSVYWYQQSLDQGLQFLIQYYNGEERAKGNILERFSAQQFPDLHSELNLSSLELGDSALYFCASSGSGRYTDTQYFGPGTRLTVL.

The rearrangement uses TRBV9 and TRBJ2-7, with 8 bases lining up with TRBD1. The V segment lost 0 bases and the J segment 12 bases; nucleotides outside the gene matches: 8. This CDR3 is 13 amino acids long. The V gene's germline CDR1 is SGDLS and CDR2 YYNGEE. The CDR3 DNA follows: TGTGCCAGCAGCGTAGACCGGACAGGGTATCTGTACTTC. Translated, it gives CASSVDRTGYLYF.

This clone was counted at least ten times. Other DNA sequences of this sample code for an identical CDR3. J is TRBJ2-2 and V is TRBV6-2 or TRBV6-3, with 9 bases aligning to TRBD2. The CDR3 extends over 19 amino acids. Germline loops: CDR1 MNHEY, CDR2 SVGEGT. V dropped 4 bases and J dropped 0; count of bases not matched to a gene: 12. CDR3 amino acids: CASSSLRGGGAPNTGELFF. DNA of the CDR3: TGTGCCAGCAGTTCCCTGAGGGGCGGGGGGGCACCGAACACCGGGGAGCTGTTTTTT.

The chain employs TRBV3-1 (or the pseudogene TRBV3-2) and TRBJ1-5; TRBD1 matches 8 bases. J lost 5 bases, V lost 4 bases, and 7 bases had no gene match. The germline gives CDR1 LGHDT, CDR2 YNNKEL (reference sequence). This CDR3 region has 15 residues. The CDR3 DNA sequence: TGTGCCAGCAGCCGTACCCAGGGGGCAGATCAGCCCCAGCATTTT. It specifies CASSRTQGADQPQHF.

The V call is TRBV27, the J call TRBJ1-2; D gene ambiguous. The CDR3 spans 14 residues. Germline assignment: CDR1 MNHEY and CDR2 SMNVEV (reference sequence). Trimming took 4 bases from V and 0 from J, leaving 9 bases between them. The CDR3 loop is CASSSGRTNYGYTF. The CDR3 nucleotides read TGTGCCAGCAGTTCTGGCAGGACTAACTATGGCTACACCTTC.

The CDR3 DNA reads TGTGCCAGCAGCTTTAGGGAACAGGGCACCGGGGAGCTGTTTTTT. Its protein product is CASSFREQGTGELFF. The chain uses TRBV5-5 and TRBJ2-2; a possible D gene is TRBD1 (6 bases). V was pared by 2 bases and J by 4 bases, with 12 bases between. The CDR3 is made up of 15 amino acids. The germline V gene has CDR1 SGHKS and CDR2 YYEKEE (reference sequence).

V gene TRBV18 combines with J gene TRBJ2-3, with D possibly matching TRBD2 (5 bases). Germline CDR1 KGHSH, CDR2 LQKENI. The CDR3 is 14 amino acids. V was clipped by 3 bases and J by 8 bases, with 15 bases between them. The chain's CDR3 is CASSPPSGRFTQYF. The CDR3 DNA sequence: TGTGCCAGCTCACCCCCTTCGGGGAGATTTACGCAGTATTTT.

The chain combines TRBV27 with TRBJ1-4; 7 bases are a match to TRBD1. CDR3 length: 16 residues. The V and J ends lost 5 bases and 5 bases, in that order; junction bases with no gene match: 11. CDR1 is MNHEY, CDR2 SMNVEV, per germline (reference sequence). The CDR3: CASSHLPDRANEKLFF. CDR3 sequence (DNA): TGTGCCAGCAGTCACCTCCCTGACAGGGCCAATGAAAAACTGTTTTTT.

This clone showed up just a few times. The chain recombines TRBV30 with TRBJ1-1; D remains unclear. CDR3 length: 13 residues. Germline CDR1 and CDR2: GTSNPN and SVGIG (reference sequence). V was clipped by 5 bases and J by 1 base, with 11 bases between them. The CDR3, as DNA: TGTGCCTGGGAGACTTTAGCGAACACTGAAGCTTTCTTT. It specifies CAWETLANTEAFF.

V is TRBV11-1 and J is TRBJ2-3, with TRBD2 matching over 9 bases. Losses at the gene ends were 0 bases for V and 7 bases for J; bases not matched to a gene: 8. The CDR3 has 16 residues. From germline, CDR1 is SGHAT and CDR2 FQDESV (reference sequence). The CDR3 DNA is TGTGCCAGCAGCTTAGCGGCGGCGGGGGGGCCGAATACGCAGTATTTT. Translating it yields CASSLAAAGGPNTQYF.